A selection of T cell receptor beta chains follows, all from one sample in a study of blood T cell repertoires in COVID-19. Libraries were prepared by immunoSEQ multiplex PCR; TCRdb keeps only in-frame clonotypes and omits some of them. The sample records about 160,000 clones, around four fifths being singletons. Sequences were obtained from peripheral blood. These receptors came from a man between 65 and 85 years old with acute or convalescent COVID-19. Both conserved end residues are part of each CDR3. D genes are given only for firm matches. Clone size appears in some rows only: once, few, many, or a class for an expanded clone.

D gene: TRBD2
V gene: TRBV19
CDR3 length: 14
clone size: -
J gene: TRBJ2-1
CDR3 protein: CASSPGTSGSPQFF
CDR3 DNA: TGTGCCAGTAGTCCGGGGACTAGCGGGAGCCCGCAGTTCTTC

D gene: TRBD1
V gene: TRBV2
CDR3 length: 13
clone size: -
J gene: TRBJ2-3
CDR3 protein: CANRQGVPDTQYF
CDR3 DNA: TGTGCCAACCGTCAGGGGGTTCCGGATACGCAGTATTTT

D gene: -
V gene: TRBV3-1/TRBV3-2
CDR3 length: 15
clone size: -
J gene: TRBJ2-1
CDR3 protein: CASSQTRAFGNEQFF
CDR3 DNA: TGTGCCAGCAGCCAGACCAGGGCCTTTGGCAATGAGCAGTTCTTC

D gene: -
V gene: TRBV29-1
CDR3 length: 16
clone size: -
J gene: TRBJ2-1
CDR3 protein: CSVSAETPSSYNEQFF
CDR3 DNA: TGCAGCGTATCGGCCGAGACACCGAGCTCCTACAATGAGCAGTTCTTC

D gene: TRBD1
V gene: TRBV6-5
CDR3 length: 14
clone size: -
J gene: TRBJ1-2
CDR3 protein: CASSYGTAKYGYTF
CDR3 DNA: TGTGCCAGCAGTTACGGGACAGCTAAATATGGCTACACCTTC

D gene: TRBD1
V gene: TRBV30
CDR3 length: 14
clone size: -
J gene: TRBJ1-1
CDR3 protein: CAWQTGVMNTEAFF
CDR3 DNA: TGTGCCTGGCAGACAGGGGTTATGAACACTGAAGCTTTCTTT

D gene: -
V gene: TRBV3-1/TRBV3-2
CDR3 length: 13
clone size: -
J gene: TRBJ2-7
CDR3 protein: CASSQGQAYEQYF
CDR3 DNA: TGTGCCAGCAGCCAAGGACAGGCCTACGAGCAGTACTTC

D gene: TRBD1
V gene: TRBV3-1/TRBV3-2
CDR3 length: 16
clone size: -
J gene: TRBJ1-3
CDR3 protein: CASSRNTGTGLNTIYF
CDR3 DNA: TGTGCCAGCAGCCGAAACACCGGGACAGGGCTAAACACCATATATTTT

D gene: TRBD1
V gene: TRBV28
CDR3 length: 16
clone size: -
J gene: TRBJ1-5
CDR3 protein: CASSLSRGLYNQPQHF
CDR3 DNA: TGTGCCAGCAGTTTATCGAGGGGGCTTTACAATCAGCCCCAGCATTTT

D gene: TRBD1
V gene: TRBV5-1
CDR3 length: 18
clone size: -
J gene: TRBJ1-6
CDR3 protein: CASSPGTGALGRNSPLHF
CDR3 DNA: TGCGCCAGCAGCCCTGGGACAGGGGCCTTGGGAAGGAATTCACCCCTCCACTTT

D gene: TRBD2
V gene: TRBV11-2
CDR3 length: 15
clone size: -
J gene: TRBJ2-5
CDR3 protein: CASSLVGTNRETQYF
CDR3 DNA: TGTGCCAGCAGCTTAGTGGGGACTAACAGGGAGACCCAGTACTTC

D gene: -
V gene: TRBV19
CDR3 length: 16
clone size: few
J gene: TRBJ1-5
CDR3 protein: CASSFSDRSGNQPQHF
CDR3 DNA: TGTGCCAGTAGTTTCTCCGACAGGAGCGGCAATCAGCCCCAGCATTTT

D gene: -
V gene: TRBV29-1
CDR3 length: 13
clone size: -
J gene: TRBJ1-5
CDR3 protein: CSVQEHSNQPQHF
CDR3 DNA: TGCAGCGTCCAGGAACATAGCAATCAGCCCCAGCATTTT

D gene: TRBD2
V gene: TRBV5-1
CDR3 length: 15
clone size: -
J gene: TRBJ2-5
CDR3 protein: CASSVLAGLQETQYF
CDR3 DNA: TGCGCCAGCAGCGTACTAGCGGGGTTACAAGAGACCCAGTACTTC